The clone carrying this T cell receptor (beta chain) has only one observation. The antigen remains undetermined. The data derive from a study of T cell responses to AZD1222 COVID-19 vaccine. Findings of the study overall: Among the donors, most were white British and more were female, and clonal diversity was possibly underestimated. Spike-specific TCR breadth and depth rose after two AZD1222 doses. Repertoire sampling was restricted to post-peak T cell response timepoints.

The repertoire was sequenced with immunoSEQ multiplex PCR; TCRdb's copy has only in-frame clones and lacks some. The sample gives over 150,000 clones, approximately 90% of which show up once; 4% to 5.5% is in the top ten. V was clipped by 1 base and J by 5 bases; unmatched bases: 12. Germline V gene sequence: CDR1 LGHNA, CDR2 YSLEER. The length of the CDR3 is 17 residues. The specimen was peripheral blood, collected 28 days after the second AZD1222 dose. This chain uses TRBV4-3 with TRBJ2-5; 8 nucleotides line up with TRBD2. This TCR came from an adult who received the AZD1222 COVID-19 vaccine. DNA for the CDR3: TGCGCCAGCAGCCAAGCAGGACACGGGAGGGTGGTGGAGACCCAGTACTTC. Translation gives CASSQAGHGRVVETQYF.